Following are 9 T cell receptor beta chains from one sample sequenced in a study of T cells in Graves' hyperthyroidism and ophthalmopathy. Amplified TCR beta CDR3 regions derived from RNA transcripts. An initial round of RT-PCR targeting the TCR CDR3 relied on the HTBI primer set. TCRdb passed the multiplex PCR reads through MiXCR, listing each CDR3 protein once. The sample yields 550,000 to 650,000 distinct CDR3 sequences, approximately 13% seen once. The sequenced material came from blood. The source is a woman aged 25-40 years with Graves' hyperthyroidism that later progressed to Graves' ophthalmopathy.

This clonotype was recorded once. The chain joins TRBV19 to TRBJ2-5; possibly TRBD1 or TRBD2 for D (5 bases each). V was pared by 3 bases and J by 5 bases, with 13 bases between. This CDR3 is built from 14 residues. Germline values: CDR1 LNHDA, CDR2 SQIVND (reference sequence). CDR3: CASSMGPYQETQYF. The CDR3 nucleotides are TGTGCCAGTAGTATGGGACCCTATCAGGAGACCCAGTACTTC. Using reference TRBV19 and TRBJ2-5 for the parts outside the CDR3, the full variable domain is DGGITQSPKYLFRKEGQNVTLSCEQNLNHDAMYWYRQDPGQGLRLIYYSQIVNDFQKGDIAEGYSVSREKKESFPLTVTSAQKNPTAFYLCASSMGPYQETQYFGPGTRLLVL.

V usage is TRBV30 and J usage is TRBJ2-1; 9 bases agree with TRBD2. The CDR3 length is 17 residues. CDR1 and CDR2 (germline): GTSNPN, SVGIG (reference sequence). The junction had 9 bases not matched to a gene; V was cut back by 2 bases and J by 1 base. CDR3 sequence (DNA): TGTGCCTGGAGTCCCCCGCTAGCGGGATTTTCCTACAATGAGCAGTTCTTC. Amino acid sequence: CAWSPPLAGFSYNEQFF.

In its sample, this clonotype was seen many times. In DNA form, the CDR3 reads TGTGCCAGCGGCGGCATGGACCCTGGGGATTCACCCCTCCACTTT. The encoded protein is CASGGMDPGDSPLHF. The V gene is TRBV2, the J gene TRBJ1-6; unclear D gene. There are 15 residues in the CDR3. V was pared by 8 bases and J by 8 bases, with 19 bases between. Germline V lookup: CDR1 SNHLY, CDR2 FYNNEI.

The chain combines TRBV3-1 with TRBJ2-7; 9 positions match TRBD2. V lost 5 bases, J lost 7 bases, and 9 bases stayed unmatched. The length of the CDR3 is 14 residues. Per the germline V gene, CDR1 is LGHDT and CDR2 is YNNKEL (reference sequence). CDR3 region: CASSAGGRAGEQYF. CDR3 coding DNA: TGTGCCAGCAGCGCAGGCGGGAGGGCGGGGGAGCAGTACTTC.

This clonotype came up a few times. The chain employs TRBV18 and TRBJ2-7, with 9 bases lining up with TRBD2. V trimming: 0 bases; J trimming: 4 bases; junction bases outside the gene matches: 7. The CDR3 runs 16 residues. Germline V gene lookup returns CDR1 KGHSH and CDR2 LQKENI. CDR3 in DNA: TGTGCCAGCTCACCACCGTATAGCGGGAGAAGTTACGAGCAGTACTTC. Protein sequence: CASSPPYSGRSYEQYF.

This clonotype has a handful of counts. The chain combines TRBV7-9 with TRBJ1-4; D gene ambiguous. Germline V gene sequence: CDR1 SEHNR, CDR2 FQNEAQ (reference sequence). Trimming removed 11 bases at V and 8 bases at J, with 21 bases between. This CDR3 comprises 14 residues. This CDR3 is CAVAVQEITEKLFF. The CDR3, as DNA: TGTGCCGTAGCGGTTCAGGAAATTACCGAAAAACTGTTTTTT.

The chain uses TRBV18 and TRBJ1-3, with a weak D call TRBD1 (6 bases). CDR1 is KGHSH and CDR2 is LQKENI in the germline V gene. The CDR3 contains 13 residues. The V end lost 2 bases, the J end lost 6 bases, and 8 bases lay between the germline ends. Here the CDR3 reads CASSPGGENTIYF. The CDR3 DNA is TGTGCCAGCTCACCAGGGGGCGAAAACACCATATATTTT.

This clonotype was counted many times. The chain employs TRBV11-3 and TRBJ1-2; D might be TRBD1 (5 bases). Germline-derived CDR1 and CDR2 are SGHNT and YENEEA. The CDR3 is made up of 16 amino acids. Trimming stripped 0 bases from V and 2 bases from J, with 13 bases between. As DNA, the CDR3 is TGTGCCAGCAGCTTAGAACCGACAGTTTCAAACTATGGCTACACCTTC. It encodes CASSLEPTVSNYGYTF.

This clonotype was found a few times. This chain links TRBV20-1 with TRBJ1-6, with D unresolved. This CDR3 comprises 12 residues. Germline lookup yields CDR1 DFQATT and CDR2 SNEGSKA (reference sequence). Trimming left V 6 bases short and J 9 bases short, with 12 bases between. The DNA for the CDR3 is TGCAGTGCCCCGGTCGAGGGTTCACCCCTCCACTTT. Translating gives CSAPVEGSPLHF.